This T cell receptor (beta chain) was documented in a study of T cell responses to AZD1222 COVID-19 vaccine. Whole-study findings and limits: Clonal diversity was possibly underestimated; the donors were predominantly white British and more often female. Close to half of spike-specific TCRs reportedly recognize unmutated variant regions.

Some clones are missing from TCRdb's copy, which holds only in-frame ones; the method was immunoSEQ multiplex PCR. The sample includes some 150,000 clones, approximately 78% of them seen just once. Concerning this clone itself: Its antigen is still unknown.

The specimen was peripheral blood, collected on day 0 of MenACWY control vaccination. The TCR was taken from an adult in good health.

The CDR3 is CASSSRVGGETQYF. The CDR3, as DNA: TGTGCCAGCAGCTCCCGCGTCGGGGGGGAGACCCAGTACTTC. This chain connects TRBV13 to TRBJ2-5; 7 positions match TRBD2. Germline V gene lookup returns CDR1 PRHDT and CDR2 FYEKMQ (reference sequence). V lost 4 bases and J lost 5; bases outside the gene matches: 7. The CDR3 is 14 residues long.